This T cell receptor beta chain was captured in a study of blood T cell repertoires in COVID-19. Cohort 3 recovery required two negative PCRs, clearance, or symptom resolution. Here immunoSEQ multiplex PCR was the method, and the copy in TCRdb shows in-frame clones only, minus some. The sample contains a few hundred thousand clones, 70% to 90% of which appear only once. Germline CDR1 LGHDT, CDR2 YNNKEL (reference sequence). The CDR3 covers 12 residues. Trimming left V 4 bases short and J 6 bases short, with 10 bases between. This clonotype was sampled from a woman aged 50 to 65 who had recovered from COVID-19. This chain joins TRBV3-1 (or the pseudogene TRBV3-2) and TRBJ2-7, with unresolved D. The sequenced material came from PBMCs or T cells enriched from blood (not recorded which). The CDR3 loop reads CASSPSRAEQYF. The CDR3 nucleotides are TGTGCCAGCAGCCCATCCCGCGCCGAGCAGTACTTC.